Described below is a single T cell receptor beta chain sequence and its context. The target antigen is unknown. This specimen comes from a study of siplizumab effects on memory and regulatory T cells. V was pared by 2 bases and J by 6 bases, with 5 bases of the junction left unmatched. Germline values: CDR1 SGHRS, CDR2 YFSETQ. This CDR3 is 14 amino acids long. Overall study results and limits: Treg origin accounted for an average of approximately 67% of mappable alloreactive CD4+ clones with siplizumab and 25% to 30% in controls. Only a minority of proliferating CD4+ or CD8+ clones had an assignable naive or memory phenotype, with roughly 80-96% lacking one.

Data came from immunoSEQ multiplex PCR; TCRdb stores just in-frame clones and leaves some out. There are roughly 60,000 clones in the sample; 95% to 98% occur only once, and about 0.1% lies in the top ten. The chain joins TRBV5-1 to TRBJ1-2; 9 nucleotides line up with TRBD1. Sequencing was carried out using naive CD8+ T cells sorted from blood. This clonotype originated in a human donor in good health. This CDR3 is CASSLQTGGNGYTF. The CDR3, as DNA: TGCGCCAGCAGCTTACAGACAGGGGGGAATGGCTACACCTTC.